The TCR beta chain under discussion was sequenced for a study of shared clonotypes between healthy human individuals. Across the study: Donors, aged 18 to 49, were a couple of women and a few men. Points from the study as a whole: Represented diversity, genetic and exposure-history alike, was limited by few donors.

Every donor was a Caucasian adult from Nashville, Tennessee. TCRdb's table, derived via immunoSEQ multiplex PCR, lists solely in-frame clones and lacks some. Found here are about 490,000 clones, around four fifths of them singletons; the top ten hold 12%. CDR1 is SGHRS, CDR2 YFSETQ, per germline. With 4 bases clipped from V and 6 bases from J, the junction kept 9 bases outside the gene matches. There are 16 residues in the CDR3. Comments on this clone: The antigen is unknown.

The clonotype originates from a woman aged 40 to 55 in good health. Some clones in this sample may be carry-over from other donors' samples. V gene TRBV5-1 combines with J gene TRBJ2-1, with TRBD2 matching 11 bases. The sequencing input was PBMCs. In DNA, the CDR3 is TGCGCCAGCAGCACCTTAGCGGGAGGGCCTGGCAATGAGCAGTTCTTC. Protein product: CASSTLAGGPGNEQFF.